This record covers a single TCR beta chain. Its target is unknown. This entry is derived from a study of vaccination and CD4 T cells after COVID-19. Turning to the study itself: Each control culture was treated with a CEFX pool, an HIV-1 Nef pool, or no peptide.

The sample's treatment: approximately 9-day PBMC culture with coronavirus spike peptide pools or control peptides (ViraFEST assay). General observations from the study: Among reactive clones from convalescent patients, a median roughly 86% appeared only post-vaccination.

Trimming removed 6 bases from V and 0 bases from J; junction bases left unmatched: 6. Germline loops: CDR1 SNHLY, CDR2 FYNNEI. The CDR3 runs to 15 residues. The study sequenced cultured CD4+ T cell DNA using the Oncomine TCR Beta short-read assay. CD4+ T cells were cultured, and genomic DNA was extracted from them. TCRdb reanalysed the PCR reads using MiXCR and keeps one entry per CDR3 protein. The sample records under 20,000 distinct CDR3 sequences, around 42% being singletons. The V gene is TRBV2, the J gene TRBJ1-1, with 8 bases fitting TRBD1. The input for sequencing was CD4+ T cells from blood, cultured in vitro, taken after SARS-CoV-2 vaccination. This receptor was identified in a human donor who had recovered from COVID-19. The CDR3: CASRLTGVMNTEAFF. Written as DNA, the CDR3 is TGTGCCAGCAGATTGACAGGGGTCATGAACACTGAAGCTTTCTTT.